This paragraph reports one T cell receptor beta chain. Its antigen is still unknown. At one end the junction does not follow the germline gene, possibly because of a read error. The data were produced by immunoSEQ multiplex PCR, yet TCRdb's version contains in-frame clones alone and is incomplete. The sample has about 12,000 clones; 89% are singletons. The data belong to a study of T cell clonotyping in hematopoietic cell transplantation. General study results and limits: Few recipient clonotypes overlapped donors; over 95% were de novo at given depth.

This receptor was obtained from a human donor who either received an allogeneic hematopoietic cell transplant for a myeloid malignancy or was a related donor (not recorded which). Some clones in this sample may be carry-over from other donors' samples. The sequenced material came from peripheral blood mononuclear cells.

Here the CDR3 DNA reads TGTGCTAGCAGCCAAGGACAGGCTCAAGAGACCCAGTACTTC. It encodes CASSQGQAQETQYF. The genes are TRBV7-7 and TRBJ2-5, with 7 bases aligning to TRBD1. This CDR3 is 14 amino acids long. CDR1 is SSHAT, CDR2 FNYEAQ, per germline (reference sequence).